These 11 T cell receptor beta chains were all obtained from the same sample, sequenced in a study of blood T cells in healthy people across ages. The use of a sample-barcoded 5' primer and a J-beta primer mix characterized a second PCR of 7 to 11 cycles. TCRdb independently ran MiXCR on the 5' RACE reads; one entry per CDR3 protein. The profile shows about 1 million distinct CDR3 sequences, approximately 26% of them singletons. This sample was also put to use in a study of T cells of mothers and their children.

The sequencing sample was made of blood. These receptors all come from a girl aged 2-9 years in good health.

This clonotype occurred a few times. The chain employs TRBV29-1 and TRBJ2-5, with D possibly called TRBD1 or TRBD2 (5 bases each). The germline CDR1 and CDR2 sequences are SQVTM and ANQGSEA. Trimming left V 4 bases short and J 0 bases short, with 15 bases between. The CDR3 spans 15 residues. CDR3 region: CSVVGTTTYQETQYF. CDR3 DNA: TGCAGCGTTGTAGGGACGACAACCTACCAAGAGACCCAGTACTTC.

This clonotype was observed a handful of times. The chain's CDR3 is CASSATSSYNEQFF. CDR3 bases: TGTGCCTCGAGCGCGACCAGCTCCTACAATGAGCAGTTCTTC. This chain joins TRBV7-3 and TRBJ2-1; no firm D call. V was shortened by 11 bases and J by 0 bases, with 14 bases between the two germline ends. Per germline, CDR1 SGHTA and CDR2 FQGTGA. This CDR3 is built from 14 residues.

This clonotype appeared a few times. V usage is TRBV20-1 and J usage is TRBJ2-5; D is uncertain. Trimming cost V 5 bases and J 5 bases, with 12 bases left between them. CDR3 length: 12 residues. CDR1 and CDR2 from the germline V gene are DFQATT and SNEGSKA (reference sequence). This CDR3 reads CSAPRSRETQYF. As DNA, the CDR3 is TGCAGTGCTCCCCGATCCCGGGAGACCCAGTACTTC.

This clonotype was seen only a few times. The chain employs TRBV3-1 and TRBJ2-4; 7 bases match TRBD1. With V trimmed by 4 bases and J by 2 bases, 5 bases remained unmatched. CDR1 and CDR2 from the germline V gene are LGHDT and YNNKEL (reference sequence). This CDR3 contains 15 residues. As DNA, the CDR3 is TGTGCCAGCAGCCCGACAGGGACAACCAAAAACATTCAGTACTTC. Translation: CASSPTGTTKNIQYF.

V and J are TRBV5-6 and TRBJ2-1; TRBD2 matches at 8 bases. The DNA end lines up better with TRBJ2-5; the J call may be wrong. This CDR3 spans 16 amino acids. From germline, CDR1 is SGHDT and CDR2 YYEEEE. The CDR3 here is CASSVLRSGGGETQYF. The CDR3 DNA reads TGTGCCAGCAGCGTCCTCCGGAGCGGGGGTGGAGAGACCCAGTACTTC.

This clonotype was seen a few times. The rearrangement joins TRBV29-1 to TRBJ1-1; tentatively, D is TRBD1 (6 bases). The length of the CDR3 is 12 residues. Germline V CDR1 and CDR2: SQVTM, ANQGSEA. V was clipped by 6 bases and J by 3 bases, with 11 bases between them. CDR3 protein: CSVVRTDTEAFF. The CDR3, as DNA: TGCAGCGTGGTTCGGACAGACACTGAAGCTTTCTTT.

The chain joins TRBV2 to TRBJ1-1; no definite D call. Trimming cost V 4 bases and J 0 bases, with 21 bases left between them. The CDR3 is 18 amino acids. Germline CDR1 is SNHLY and CDR2 is FYNNEI. CDR3 loop: CASSVSYSKSVMNTEAFF. The CDR3 region has the DNA TGTGCCAGCAGTGTGTCGTACAGTAAATCAGTCATGAACACTGAAGCTTTCTTT. The variable domain in full, with the rest retrieved from reference TRBV2 and TRBJ1-1, is EPEVTQTPSHQVTQMGQEVILRCVPISNHLYFYWYRQILGQKVEFLVSFYNNEISEKSEIFDDQFSVERPDGSNFTLKIRSTKLEDSAMYFCASSVSYSKSVMNTEAFFGQGTRLTVV.

The rearrangement joins TRBV12-3 or TRBV12-4 to TRBJ1-5; D is perhaps TRBD1 (5 bases). This CDR3 comprises 14 residues. V was pared by 3 bases and J by 3 bases, with 9 bases between. The CDR3 nucleotides are TGTGCCAGCAGTTTCAGGGACTTCAATCAGCCCCAGCATTTT. This codes for CASSFRDFNQPQHF.

This clonotype has more than one count but fewer than ten. The chain combines TRBV29-1 with TRBJ1-4, with TRBD1 identical over 7 bases. The V and J ends lost 8 bases and 6 bases, in that order; junction bases with no gene match: 9. The V gene's germline CDR1 is SQVTM and CDR2 ANQGSEA. The CDR3 contains 13 residues. The chain's CDR3 is CSYRGGMDEKLFF. The CDR3 DNA is TGCAGCTACAGGGGAGGGATGGATGAAAAACTGTTTTTT. Full variable domain (remainder filled in from reference TRBV29-1 and TRBJ1-4): SAVISQKPSRDICQRGTSLTIQCQVDSQVTMMFWYRQQPGQSLTLIATANQGSEATYESGFVIDKFPISRPNLTFSTLTVSNMSPEDSSIYLCSYRGGMDEKLFFGSGTQLSVL.

This clonotype was seen only a few times. The V call is TRBV6-2 or TRBV6-3, the J call TRBJ2-5; 8 nucleotides agree with TRBD2. CDR1 and CDR2 from the germline V gene are MNHEY and SVGEGT. This CDR3 is built from 14 residues. J was trimmed by 6 bases and V by 6 bases; bases with no gene match: 9. In DNA, the CDR3 is TGTGCCAGCAGACCAGGACTAGCCCGGAAGACCCAGTACTTC. Amino acid sequence: CASRPGLARKTQYF.

This clonotype occurred a few times. The chain joins TRBV25-1 to TRBJ2-7, with TRBD1 identical over 10 bases. CDR3 length: 13 amino acids. Germline V gene data show CDR1 as MGHDK and CDR2 as SYGVNS. V lost 8 bases and J lost 5; bases outside the gene matches: 6. The chain's CDR3 is CASVGQGGNEQYF. DNA for the CDR3: TGTGCCAGCGTCGGACAGGGGGGCAACGAGCAGTACTTC.